These 23 T cell receptor beta chains originate from one sample sequenced in a study of blood T cells in healthy people across ages. Through a sample-barcoded 5' primer and a J-beta primer mix, a second PCR was run for roughly 6 to 11 cycles. TCRdb analysed the 5' RACE reads with MiXCR anew, one entry per CDR3 protein. The repertoire consists of about 1,400,000 distinct CDR3 sequences, with almost 60% occurring once and the leading ten covering 5.5% to 8%. The sequenced sample consisted of blood. Source of these receptors: a man between 18 and 29 years old in good health.

This clonotype has only a few counts. The genes are TRBV20-1 and TRBJ2-7; TRBD1 aligns across 7 bases. Germline-derived CDR1 and CDR2 are DFQATT and SNEGSKA (reference sequence). This CDR3 has 12 amino acids. The CDR3 DNA reads as TGCAGGTTCCGGGACAGTCCCTACGAGCAGTACTTC. Encoded protein: CRFRDSPYEQYF.

The CDR3 protein is CASSYNLQETQYF. The CDR3 nucleotides read TGTGCCAGCAGTTACAACCTCCAAGAGACCCAGTACTTC. The chain joins TRBV6-2 or TRBV6-3 to TRBJ2-5, with unresolved D. Trimming removed 2 bases at V and 1 base at J, with 5 bases between. CDR1 and CDR2 (germline): MNHEY, SVGEGT. CDR3 length equals 13 residues.

V usage is TRBV4-1 and J usage is TRBJ1-1; D uncertain. CDR3 size: 14 residues. V was pared by 2 bases and J by 2 bases, with 9 bases between. The germline V gene has CDR1 MGHRA and CDR2 YSYEKL. CDR3 DNA sequence: TGCGCCAGCAGCCAACGAGTACTTAACACTGAAGCTTTCTTT. It specifies CASSQRVLNTEAFF.

A few counts support this clonotype. The chain couples TRBV3-1 to TRBJ2-5; no reliable D call. CDR1 LGHDT and CDR2 YNNKEL come from the germline V gene (reference sequence). The CDR3 has 15 residues. V lost 1 base and J lost 3, with 12 bases in between. The CDR3 sequence is CASSQVSEYKETQYF. Written as DNA, the CDR3 is TGTGCCAGCAGCCAAGTGTCGGAGTACAAAGAGACCCAGTACTTC.

CDR3 coding DNA: TGTGCCACCAGCAGGGTTGGGACAGCAAACACCGGGGAGCTGTTTTTT. Translating it yields CATSRVGTANTGELFF. The chain joins TRBV15 to TRBJ2-2; TRBD1 agrees at 7 bases. J lost 2 bases, V lost 3 bases, and 6 bases had no gene match. Germline CDR1 is LNHNV and CDR2 is YYDKDF (reference sequence). CDR3 length: 16 residues.

The rearrangement links TRBV6-1 to TRBJ2-3; the match to TRBD1 covers 9 bases. The CDR3 contains 15 residues. Germline loops: CDR1 MNHNS, CDR2 SASEGT. J lost 4 bases, V lost 6 bases, and 8 bases had no gene match. CDR3 nucleotide sequence: TGTGCCAGCAGGGGGGACAGGGTGCCGTCAGATACGCAGTATTTT. Its translation: CASRGDRVPSDTQYF.

The chain links TRBV7-2 to TRBJ2-4; either TRBD1 or TRBD2 may supply D (5 bases each). CDR1 is SGHTA, CDR2 FQGNSA, per germline. The V gene lost 5 bases and the J gene lost 13 bases, with 21 bases spanning the gap. This CDR3 comprises 14 residues. CDR3 sequence reads: CASSPGLGVGEQYF. CDR3 DNA sequence: TGTGCCAGCAGCCCTGGGCTAGGGGTGGGGGAGCAGTACTTC.

The chain links TRBV6-5 to TRBJ1-2, with D unclear. Trimming left V 6 bases short and J 6 bases short, with 23 bases between. The V gene's germline CDR1 is MNHEY and CDR2 SVGAGI. The CDR3 consists of 16 residues. CDR3 protein: CASSPVEGRIMDGYTF. CDR3 DNA: TGTGCCAGCAGCCCCGTTGAAGGTCGCATCATGGATGGCTACACCTTC.

The chain uses TRBV20-1 and TRBJ1-4; possible D gene TRBD1, 6 bases. Germline CDR1 DFQATT, CDR2 SNEGSKA (reference sequence). The CDR3 runs 14 residues. Trimming took off 6 bases at V and 8 bases at J, with 19 bases between the two ends. CDR3 residues: CSAPRGGWKEKLFF. CDR3 coding DNA: TGCAGTGCACCGCGGGGGGGCTGGAAAGAAAAACTGTTTTTT.

This clonotype was seen a handful of times. V usage is TRBV29-1 and J usage is TRBJ1-4; D is undetermined. V gave up 7 bases and J gave up 5 bases, with 11 bases separating them. CDR1 and CDR2 from the germline V gene are SQVTM and ANQGSEA. The CDR3 totals 12 residues. CDR3 loop: CSAEVGNEKLFF. CDR3 bases: TGCAGCGCCGAGGTCGGGAATGAAAAACTGTTTTTT.

This clonotype has only a few counts. CDR3 bases: TGCAGTGCTAGATGGCGGGGGGGCCGCGAGCAGTACTTC. It codes for CSARWRGGREQYF. The gene calls are TRBV20-1 and TRBJ2-7; 9 bases map to TRBD2. The CDR3 has 13 amino acids. Germline lookup yields CDR1 DFQATT and CDR2 SNEGSKA (reference sequence). J lost 6 bases, V lost 2 bases, and 5 bases had no gene match.

V gene TRBV12-5 combines with J gene TRBJ2-1; the match to TRBD2 covers 8 bases. The germline CDR1 and CDR2 sequences are LGHNT and FRNRAP. The V segment lost 7 bases and the J segment 13 bases; nucleotides outside the gene matches: 12. CDR3 length: 13 residues. CDR3: CASVSSGSYLQFF. DNA for the CDR3: TGTGCTAGTGTTTCCAGCGGGAGTTACCTACAGTTCTTC.

The V call is TRBV2, the J call TRBJ2-2, with TRBD2 matching over 8 bases. The CDR3 length is 12 residues. Germline loops: CDR1 SNHLY, CDR2 FYNNEI. J was trimmed by 6 bases and V by 10 bases; bases with no gene match: 4. DNA of the CDR3: TGTGCCACGGGACTAGGGTCCGGGGAGCTGTTTTTT. It is translated as CATGLGSGELFF.

This chain links TRBV29-1 with TRBJ2-3; 7 nucleotides align to TRBD2. CDR1 is SQVTM and CDR2 is ANQGSEA in the germline V gene. CDR3 length: 15 residues. J lost 6 bases, V lost 0 bases, and 9 bases had no gene match. The CDR3 loop reads CSVEDASGALDTQYF. The CDR3 nucleotides read TGCAGCGTTGAAGACGCGAGCGGGGCCCTGGATACGCAGTATTTT.

This clonotype was seen a handful of times. CDR3 sequence reads: CSARVDSFNQPQHF. In DNA form, the CDR3 reads TGCAGTGCTAGAGTCGACAGCTTCAATCAGCCCCAGCATTTT. The chain is built from TRBV20-1 and TRBJ1-5; tentative D call: TRBD1 (5 bases). Germline V gives CDR1 DFQATT, CDR2 SNEGSKA (reference sequence). The CDR3 contains 14 residues. The V gene lost 1 base and the J gene lost 3 bases, with 10 bases spanning the gap.

This clonotype was seen a few times. The chain employs TRBV7-6 and TRBJ2-7, with TRBD1 matching over 11 bases. The CDR3 runs to 16 residues. CDR1 is SGHVS and CDR2 is FNYEAQ in the germline V gene. Trimming at V came to 4 bases and at J to 6 bases, leaving 11 bases not matched to a gene. The CDR3, as DNA: TGTGCCAGCAGCTCAAGGCGCGGACAGGGGGCGGGCGAGCAGTACTTC. It yields the protein CASSSRRGQGAGEQYF. Full variable domain (remainder filled in from reference TRBV7-6 and TRBJ2-7): GAGVSQSPRYKVTKRGQDVALRCDPISGHVSLYWYRQALGQGPEFLTYFNYEAQQDKSGLPNDRFSAERPEGSISTLTIQRTEQRDSAMYRCASSSRRGQGAGEQYFGPGTRLTVT.

V usage is TRBV7-9 and J usage is TRBJ2-1, with D possibly TRBD2 on 9 matching bases. V shed 6 bases and J shed 9 bases, with 21 bases lying between them. From germline, CDR1 is SEHNR and CDR2 FQNEAQ (reference sequence). This CDR3 is 15 amino acids long. This chain's CDR3 is CASRSRGLAGPEQFF. The CDR3 nucleotides are TGTGCCAGCAGGTCCAGGGGGCTAGCGGGACCTGAGCAGTTCTTC.

Remarks on this clonotype: One base away lies a much larger clone, so this may be a sequencing read error. The chain combines TRBV27 with TRBJ2-7; D uncertain. CDR3 length equals 12 residues. Germline V gene sequence: CDR1 MNHEY, CDR2 SMNVEV (reference sequence). V lost 4 bases to trimming and J lost 7 bases, with 11 bases between them. CDR3 region: CASSSNYNEQYF. CDR3 in DNA: TGTGCCAGCAGTTCAAATTACAATGAGCAGTACTTC.

This clonotype was counted a few times. V usage is TRBV29-1 and J usage is TRBJ2-1, with a possible D match to TRBD2 (6 bases). Germline V lookup: CDR1 SQVTM, CDR2 ANQGSEA. V was cut by 4 bases and J by 0 bases, with 10 bases left in between. The CDR3 loop spans 14 amino acids. CDR3 region: CSVVGEDSYNEQFF. The CDR3 DNA follows: TGCAGCGTTGTGGGGGAGGACTCCTACAATGAGCAGTTCTTC.

Details on this clonotype: The junction departs from germline at one end; a sequencing error may be responsible. V gene TRBV12-3 or TRBV12-4 combines with J gene TRBJ2-3; 11 bases fit TRBD2. The CDR3 is 15 residues long. The CDR3 sequence: CASSIAGGDADTQYF. For the CDR3, the DNA is TGTGCCAGCAGTATAGCGGGAGGGGACGCAGATACGCAGTATTTT.

The CDR3 DNA follows: TGTGCCTCGCAGGGGTCGGGAGGGTCCTACGAGCAGTACTTC. Translated, it gives CASQGSGGSYEQYF. J is TRBJ2-7 and V is TRBV10-3, with 8 bases lining up with TRBD2. The J segment lost 1 base and the V segment lost 11 bases, leaving 10 bases of the junction unmatched. CDR1 and CDR2 from the germline V gene are ENHRY and SYGVKD. CDR3 length: 14 residues.

The J gene is TRBJ2-3, the V gene TRBV9, with D tentatively TRBD1 or TRBD2 (6 bases each). Germline CDR1 is SGDLS and CDR2 is YYNGEE. Deletions cut 0 bases from V and 11 bases from J, with 31 bases between. The CDR3 totals 19 residues. The CDR3 bases are TGTGCCAGCAGCGTAGATGAAGGGGGGCCGGGAGTTCCCCTGGTTGGGCAGTATTTT. Its translation: CASSVDEGGPGVPLVGQYF. Based on the CDR3 plus reference TRBV9 and TRBJ2-3, the full variable domain is DSGVTQTPKHLITATGQRVTLRCSPRSGDLSVYWYQQSLDQGLQFLIQYYNGEERAKGNILERFSAQQFPDLHSELNLSSLELGDSALYFCASSVDEGGPGVPLVGQYFGPGTRLTVL.

The gene calls are TRBV4-2 and TRBJ2-7; 7 bases fit TRBD2. V dropped 4 bases and J dropped 7; count of bases not matched to a gene: 10. The CDR3 covers 14 residues. Germline V gene sequence: CDR1 LGHNA, CDR2 YNFKEQ. The DNA for the CDR3 is TGTGCCAGCAGCCTTACCGGGACTACAGAGGAGCAGTACTTC. This gives the protein CASSLTGTTEEQYF.